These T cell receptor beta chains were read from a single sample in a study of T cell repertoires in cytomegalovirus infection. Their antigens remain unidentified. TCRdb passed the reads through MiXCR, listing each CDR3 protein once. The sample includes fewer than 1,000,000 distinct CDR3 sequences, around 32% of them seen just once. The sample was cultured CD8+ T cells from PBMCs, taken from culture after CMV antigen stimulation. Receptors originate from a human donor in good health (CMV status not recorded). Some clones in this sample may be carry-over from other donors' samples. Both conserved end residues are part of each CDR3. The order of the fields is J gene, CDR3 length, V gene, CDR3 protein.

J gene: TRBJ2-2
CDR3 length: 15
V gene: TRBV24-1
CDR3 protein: CATSDPNRNTGELFF

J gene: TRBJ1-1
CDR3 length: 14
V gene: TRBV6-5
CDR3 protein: CASSTGHLNTEAFF

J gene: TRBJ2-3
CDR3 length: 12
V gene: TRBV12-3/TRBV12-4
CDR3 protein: CASSPLRDTQYF

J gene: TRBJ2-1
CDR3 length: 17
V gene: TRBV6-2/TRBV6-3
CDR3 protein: CASSYRTSGGPYNEQFF

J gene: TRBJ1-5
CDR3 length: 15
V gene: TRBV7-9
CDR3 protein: CASSEDYHSNQPQHF

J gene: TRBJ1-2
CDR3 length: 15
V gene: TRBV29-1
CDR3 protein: CSVEEPDRLIYGYTF

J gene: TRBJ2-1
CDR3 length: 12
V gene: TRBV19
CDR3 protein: CATTKGPNEQFF

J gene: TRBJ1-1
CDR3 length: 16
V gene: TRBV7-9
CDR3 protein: CASSPREGPMNTEAFF

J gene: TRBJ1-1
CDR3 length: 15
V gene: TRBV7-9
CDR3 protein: CASSLVREENTEAFF

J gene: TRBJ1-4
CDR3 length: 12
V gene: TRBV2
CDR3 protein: CASSEVRIPRVF

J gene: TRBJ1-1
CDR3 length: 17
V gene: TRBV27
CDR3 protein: CASHRSFSTGDWDEAFF

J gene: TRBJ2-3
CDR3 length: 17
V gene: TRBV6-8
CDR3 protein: CASSYLTGTTSTDTQYF

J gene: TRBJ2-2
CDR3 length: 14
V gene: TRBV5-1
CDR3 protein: CASSSWTDTGELFF

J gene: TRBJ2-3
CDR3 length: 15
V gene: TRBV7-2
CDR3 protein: CASSVWTSPTDTQYF

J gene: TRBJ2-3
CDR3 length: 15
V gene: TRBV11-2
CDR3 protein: CASSHLTGVRDTQYF

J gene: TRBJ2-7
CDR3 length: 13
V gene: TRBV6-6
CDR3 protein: CASSGGQRYEQYF

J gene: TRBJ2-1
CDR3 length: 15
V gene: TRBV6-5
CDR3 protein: CANSNPGFLGNEQFF

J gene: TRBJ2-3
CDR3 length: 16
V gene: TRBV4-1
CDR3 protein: CASSQDGALSTDTQYF

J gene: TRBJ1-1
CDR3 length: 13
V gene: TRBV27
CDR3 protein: CASSSQGMSEAFF

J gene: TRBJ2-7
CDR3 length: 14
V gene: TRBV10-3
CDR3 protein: CAISEGGGSYEQYF

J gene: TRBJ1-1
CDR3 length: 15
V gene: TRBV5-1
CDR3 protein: CASSLGRIKNTEAFF

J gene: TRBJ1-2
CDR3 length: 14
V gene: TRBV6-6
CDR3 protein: CASSPPGGGDGYTF

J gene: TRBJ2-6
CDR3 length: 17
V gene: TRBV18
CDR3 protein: CASSPHTGGIGANVLTF

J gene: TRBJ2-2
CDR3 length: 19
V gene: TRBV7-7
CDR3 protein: CASTQVELAGGLNTGELFF

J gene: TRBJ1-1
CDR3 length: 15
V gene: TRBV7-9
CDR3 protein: CASSTRDRGRTEAFF

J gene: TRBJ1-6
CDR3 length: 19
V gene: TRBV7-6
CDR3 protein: CASSLTGTVSSSYNSPLHF

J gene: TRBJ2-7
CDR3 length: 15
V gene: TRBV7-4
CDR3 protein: CASSLALGQLYEQYF

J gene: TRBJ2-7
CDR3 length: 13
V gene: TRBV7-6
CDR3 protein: CASSLGDRYEQYF

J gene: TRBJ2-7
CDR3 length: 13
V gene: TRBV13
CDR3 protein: CASSPEGSYEQYF

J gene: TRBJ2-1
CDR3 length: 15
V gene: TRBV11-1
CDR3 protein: CASSPSRTGLDEQFF

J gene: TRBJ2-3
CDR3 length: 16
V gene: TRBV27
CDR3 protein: CASSLLAGGGTDTQYF

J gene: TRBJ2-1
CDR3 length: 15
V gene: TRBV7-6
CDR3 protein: CASSTTETGGEIQFF

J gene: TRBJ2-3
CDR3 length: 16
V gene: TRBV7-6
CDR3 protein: CASSLASGPSADTQYF

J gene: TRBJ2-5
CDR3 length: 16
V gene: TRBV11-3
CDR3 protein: CASSYRLAGVEETQYF

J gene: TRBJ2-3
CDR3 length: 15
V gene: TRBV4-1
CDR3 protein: CASSQDWASTDTQYF

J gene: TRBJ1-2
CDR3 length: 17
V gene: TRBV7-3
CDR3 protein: CASSPTGSKLFHYGYTF

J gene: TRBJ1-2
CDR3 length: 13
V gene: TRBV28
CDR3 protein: CASSLVSNYGYTF

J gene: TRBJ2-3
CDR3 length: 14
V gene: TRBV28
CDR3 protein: CASRTQDATDTQYF

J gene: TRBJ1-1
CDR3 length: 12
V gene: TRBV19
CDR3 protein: CASSMRTAEAFF

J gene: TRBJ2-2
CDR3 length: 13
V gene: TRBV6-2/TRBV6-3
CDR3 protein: CATDLRGTGELFF

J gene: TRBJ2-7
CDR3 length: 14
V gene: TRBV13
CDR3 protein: CASSSRGHRGEQYF

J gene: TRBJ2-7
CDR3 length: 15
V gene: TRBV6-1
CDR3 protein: CASSVDRGENYEQYF